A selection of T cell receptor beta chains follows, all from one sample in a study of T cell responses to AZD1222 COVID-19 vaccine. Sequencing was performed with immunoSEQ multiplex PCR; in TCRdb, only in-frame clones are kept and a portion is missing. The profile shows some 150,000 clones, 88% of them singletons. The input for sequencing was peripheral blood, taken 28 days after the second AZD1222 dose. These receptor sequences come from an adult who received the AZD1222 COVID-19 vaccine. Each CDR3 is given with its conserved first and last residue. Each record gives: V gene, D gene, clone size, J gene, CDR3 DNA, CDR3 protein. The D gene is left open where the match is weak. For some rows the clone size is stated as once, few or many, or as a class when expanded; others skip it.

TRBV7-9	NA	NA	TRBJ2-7	TGTGCCAGCAGCTTAGATTGGGGGAAGCAGTACTTC	CASSLDWGKQYF
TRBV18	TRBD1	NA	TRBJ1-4	TGTGCCAGCTCACCGGCGGGACAGGCCTTTGAAAAACTGTTTTTT	CASSPAGQAFEKLFF
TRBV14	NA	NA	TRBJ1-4	TGTGCCAGCAGCCAAAGACACCATGCCGGGAACATGGGTCTCGGTAATGAAAAACTGTTTTTT	CASSQRHHAGNMGLGNEKLFF
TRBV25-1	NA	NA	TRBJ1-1	TGTGCCAGCAGTAACCAACAGACCCCGAGAACTGAAGCTTTCTTT	CASSNQQTPRTEAFF
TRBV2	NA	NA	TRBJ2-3	TGTGCCAGCAGCGGAGAGGGCACAGATACGCAGTATTTT	CASSGEGTDTQYF
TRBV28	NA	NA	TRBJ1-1	TGTGCCAGCAGTTGGAACACTGAAGCTTTCTTT	CASSWNTEAFF
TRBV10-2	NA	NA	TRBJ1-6	TGCGCCAGCAGTGGCTCCAATAATTCACCCCTCCACTTT	CASSGSNNSPLHF
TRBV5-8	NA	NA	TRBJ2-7	TGTGCCAGCAGCTTTATGCAGGGGCCCCTCGCTGGTACCTACGAGCAGTACTTC	CASSFMQGPLAGTYEQYF
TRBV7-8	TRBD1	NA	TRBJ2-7	TGTGCCAGCAGCTTAGATTACAGAGGGGACAGGGGCTACGAGCAGTACTTC	CASSLDYRGDRGYEQYF
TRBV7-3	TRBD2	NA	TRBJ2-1	TGTGCCAGCAGCTCCATAGCGGGAGGAGGCAATGAGCAGTTCTTC	CASSSIAGGGNEQFF
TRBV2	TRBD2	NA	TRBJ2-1	TGTGCCAGCACACTAGCGGGGGCCTACAATGAGCAGTTCTTC	CASTLAGAYNEQFF
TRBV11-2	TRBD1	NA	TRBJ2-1	TGTGCCAGCAGCTTGACAGGGCTACGGGATGAGCAGTTCTTC	CASSLTGLRDEQFF
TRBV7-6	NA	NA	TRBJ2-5	TGTGCCAGCAGCCTCCAAGAGACCCAGTACTTC	CASSLQETQYF
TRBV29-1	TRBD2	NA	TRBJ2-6	TGCAGCGTCGAGGGAGGGGTTGGGGCCAACGTCCTGACTTTC	CSVEGGVGANVLTF
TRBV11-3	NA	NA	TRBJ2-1	TGTGCCAGCAGCTTACAGGGGTTCGGGATTAATGAGCAGTTCTTC	CASSLQGFGINEQFF
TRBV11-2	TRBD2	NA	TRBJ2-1	TGTGCCAGCAGCTTTCTGGGGAGGGCCGGGGGAGTCAATGAGCAGTTCTTC	CASSFLGRAGGVNEQFF
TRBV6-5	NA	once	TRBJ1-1	TGTGCCAGCACCCGCACAGGATACACTGAAGCTTTCTTT	CASTRTGYTEAFF
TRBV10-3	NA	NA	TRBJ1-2	TGTGCCATCCGTCCCACCGGGGTGGACTATGGCTACACCTTC	CAIRPTGVDYGYTF
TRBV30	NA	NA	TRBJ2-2	TGTGCCTGGGGACGGGGGCGGGGGCTCCGAAAAGGTAACACCGGGGAGCTGTTTTTT	CAWGRGRGLRKGNTGELFF
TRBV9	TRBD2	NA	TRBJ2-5	TGTGCCAGCAGCGCCCACCCGGGGGGGGGAGAGACCCAGTACTTC	CASSAHPGGGETQYF
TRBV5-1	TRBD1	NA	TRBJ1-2	TGCGCCAGCAGCGTCCTTCCGGGACAGAACTATGGCTACACCTTC	CASSVLPGQNYGYTF
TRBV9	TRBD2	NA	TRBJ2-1	TGTGCCAGCAGCGTCGGGACTAGAGGCAATGAGCAGTTCTTC	CASSVGTRGNEQFF
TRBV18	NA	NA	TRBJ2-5	TGTGCCACCCCCCAGAGTGGGGGGCGTTGGCAAGAGACCCAGTACTTC	CATPQSGGRWQETQYF
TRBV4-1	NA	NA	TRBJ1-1	TGCGCCAGCAGCCAAGAAGGACCGGCTTTCTTT	CASSQEGPAFF
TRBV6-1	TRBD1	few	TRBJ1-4	TGTGCCAGCAGTGACCCGCGGGACAGCAATGAAAAACTGTTTTTT	CASSDPRDSNEKLFF
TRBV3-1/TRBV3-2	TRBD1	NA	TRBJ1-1	TGTGCCAGCAGCCAAAGGGGGCACGGCACTGAAGCTTTCTTT	CASSQRGHGTEAFF
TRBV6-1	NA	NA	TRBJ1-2	TGTGCCAGCAGTGACAGGGGCATGTATGGCTACACCTTC	CASSDRGMYGYTF
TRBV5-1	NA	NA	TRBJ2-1	TGCGCCAGCAGCTTGGGGGGTATTGGCTCCTACAATGAGCAGTTCTTC	CASSLGGIGSYNEQFF
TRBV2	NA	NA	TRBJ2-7	TGTGCCAGCAGTGAAGAAGAAGACAGCGCCTACGAGCAGTACTTC	CASSEEEDSAYEQYF
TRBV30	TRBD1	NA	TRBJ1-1	TGTGCCAGTACGGGACAGCTAAACACTGAAGCTTTCTTT	CASTGQLNTEAFF
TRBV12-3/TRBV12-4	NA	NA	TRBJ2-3	TGTGCCAGCAGACGGGGGTTGGATACGCAGTATTTT	CASRRGLDTQYF
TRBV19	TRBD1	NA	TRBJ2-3	TGTGCCACGGGACAGGGGAGCACAGATACGCAGTATTTT	CATGQGSTDTQYF
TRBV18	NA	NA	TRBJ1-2	TGTGCCAGCTCACCTAAACAGACGACCGGTTATGGCTACACCTTC	CASSPKQTTGYGYTF
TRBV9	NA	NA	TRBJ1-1	TGTGCCAGCAACTCAGGGGCGTTGGACACTGAAGCTTTCTTT	CASNSGALDTEAFF
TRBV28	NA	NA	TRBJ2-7	TGTGCCAGCAGCCAACGACTAGGACAGCCCAACTACGAGCAGTACTTC	CASSQRLGQPNYEQYF
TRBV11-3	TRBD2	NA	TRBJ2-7	TGTGCCAGCAGTTCGACTAGCGTGGGAGAGCAGTACTTC	CASSSTSVGEQYF
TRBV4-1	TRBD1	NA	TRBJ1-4	TGCGCCAGCAGACGGACAGGGGTTGAAAAACTGTTTTTT	CASRRTGVEKLFF
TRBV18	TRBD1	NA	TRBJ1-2	TGTGCCAGCTCACCATGGGAGGACAGGGTAGATTCTGGCTACACCTTC	CASSPWEDRVDSGYTF
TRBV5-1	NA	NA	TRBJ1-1	TGCGCCAGCAGCTTTGCAGGAATGAACACTGAAGCTTTCTTT	CASSFAGMNTEAFF
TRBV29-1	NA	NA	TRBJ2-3	TGCAGCGTTGGGTCAGCGGTCGATACGCAGTATTTT	CSVGSAVDTQYF
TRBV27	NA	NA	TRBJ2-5	TGTGCCAGCAGACAGGGAAGAGAGGAGACCCAGTACTTC	CASRQGREETQYF
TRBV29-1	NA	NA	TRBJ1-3	TGCAGCGTTGGGGGAGACACCATATATTTT	CSVGGDTIYF
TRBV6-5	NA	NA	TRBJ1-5	TGTGCCAGCAGTTACACAAACCCGATGAACAATCAGCCCCAGCATTTT	CASSYTNPMNNQPQHF
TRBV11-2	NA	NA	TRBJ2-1	TGTGCCAGCAGCTTTTTCGGGGGTATCAATGAGCAGTTCTTC	CASSFFGGINEQFF
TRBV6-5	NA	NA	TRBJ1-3	TGTGCCAGCAGTTACCCCTCGGGAAACACCATATATTTT	CASSYPSGNTIYF
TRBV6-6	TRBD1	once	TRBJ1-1	TGTGCCAGCAGGGAGACAGGGGAGGTTACTGAAGCTTTCTTT	CASRETGEVTEAFF
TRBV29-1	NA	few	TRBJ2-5	TGCAGCGTTGTTGGGGGAAGTGAGACCCAGTACTTC	CSVVGGSETQYF
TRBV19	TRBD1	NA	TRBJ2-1	TGTGCCAGTGGTCTCGGGGGACAGGGCCAGTTCACTGAGCAGTTCTTC	CASGLGGQGQFTEQFF
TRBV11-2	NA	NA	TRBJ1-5	TGTGCCAGCAGCCCCGGACATGATCAGCCCCAGCATTTT	CASSPGHDQPQHF
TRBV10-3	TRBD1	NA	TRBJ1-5	TGTGCCATCAGTGAGTTTGGGACAGGGTATAGCAATCAGCCCCAGCATTTT	CAISEFGTGYSNQPQHF
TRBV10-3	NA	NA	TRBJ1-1	TGTGCCACCTGGACGGACAGCCAATATGAAGCTTTCTTT	CATWTDSQYEAFF
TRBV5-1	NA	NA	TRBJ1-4	TGCGCCAGCAGCTTGGGGGGGAAAGCAACTAATGAAAAACTGTTTTTT	CASSLGGKATNEKLFF
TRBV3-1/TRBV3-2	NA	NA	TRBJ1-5	TGTGCCAGCAGCCAGGGTAATAGCAATCAGCCCCAGCATTTT	CASSQGNSNQPQHF